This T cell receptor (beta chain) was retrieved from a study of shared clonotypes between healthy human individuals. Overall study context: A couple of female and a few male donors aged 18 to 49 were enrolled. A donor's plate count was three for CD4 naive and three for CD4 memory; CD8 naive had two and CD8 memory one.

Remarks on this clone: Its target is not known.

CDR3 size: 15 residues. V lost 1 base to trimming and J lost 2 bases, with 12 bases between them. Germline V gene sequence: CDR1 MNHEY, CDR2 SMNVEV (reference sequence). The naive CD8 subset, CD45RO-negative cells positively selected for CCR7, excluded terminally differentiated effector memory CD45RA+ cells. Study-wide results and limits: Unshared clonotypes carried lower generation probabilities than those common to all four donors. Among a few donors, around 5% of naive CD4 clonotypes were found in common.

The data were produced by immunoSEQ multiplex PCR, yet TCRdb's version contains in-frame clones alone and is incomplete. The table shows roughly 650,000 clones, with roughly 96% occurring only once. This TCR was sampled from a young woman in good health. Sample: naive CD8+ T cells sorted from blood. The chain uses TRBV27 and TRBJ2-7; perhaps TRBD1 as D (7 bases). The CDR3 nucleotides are TGTGCCAGCAGTTTATTGGGCGGGACAGCCTACGAGCAGTACTTC. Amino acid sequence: CASSLLGGTAYEQYF.